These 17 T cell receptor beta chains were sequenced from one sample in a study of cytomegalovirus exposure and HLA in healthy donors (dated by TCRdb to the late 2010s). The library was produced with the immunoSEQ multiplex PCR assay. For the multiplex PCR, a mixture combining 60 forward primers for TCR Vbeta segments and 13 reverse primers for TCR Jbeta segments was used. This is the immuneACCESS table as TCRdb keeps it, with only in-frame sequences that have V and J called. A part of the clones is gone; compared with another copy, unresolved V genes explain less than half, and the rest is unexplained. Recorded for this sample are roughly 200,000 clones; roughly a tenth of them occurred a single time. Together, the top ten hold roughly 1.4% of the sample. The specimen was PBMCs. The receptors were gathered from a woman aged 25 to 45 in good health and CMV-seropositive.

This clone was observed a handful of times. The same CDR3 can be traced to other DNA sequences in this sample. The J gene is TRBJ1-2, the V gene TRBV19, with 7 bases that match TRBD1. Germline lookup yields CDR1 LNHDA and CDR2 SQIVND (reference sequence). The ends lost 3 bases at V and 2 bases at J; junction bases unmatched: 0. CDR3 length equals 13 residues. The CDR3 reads CASSIRGNYGYTF. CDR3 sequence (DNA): TGTGCCAGTAGTATCAGGGGGAACTATGGCTACACCTTC.

The CDR3 sequence is CASSPRWGNTIYF. In nucleotides, the CDR3 is TGTGCCAGCTCACCCAGATGGGGAAACACCATATATTTT. The J gene is TRBJ1-3, the V gene TRBV18, with no clear D. V gave up 3 bases and J gave up 4 bases, with 7 bases separating them. Germline V lookup: CDR1 KGHSH, CDR2 LQKENI. The CDR3 is made up of 13 amino acids.

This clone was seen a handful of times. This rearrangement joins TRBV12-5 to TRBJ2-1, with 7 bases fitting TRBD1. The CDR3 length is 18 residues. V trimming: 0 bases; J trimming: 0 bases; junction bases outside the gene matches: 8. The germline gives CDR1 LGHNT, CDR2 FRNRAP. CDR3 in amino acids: CASGLVRTGSSSYNEQFF. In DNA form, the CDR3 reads TGTGCTAGTGGTTTGGTAAGGACAGGCTCTAGCTCCTACAATGAGCAGTTCTTC.

In nucleotides, the CDR3 is TGTGCCAGCAGACTAGCGGGAGCGGGCACAGATACGCAGTATTTT. Its translation is CASRLAGAGTDTQYF. This chain uses TRBV6-1 with TRBJ2-3, with TRBD2 identical over 11 bases. The CDR3 extends over 15 amino acids. The V and J ends lost 6 bases and 1 base, in that order; junction bases with no gene match: 3. The germline V gene has CDR1 MNHNS and CDR2 SASEGT.

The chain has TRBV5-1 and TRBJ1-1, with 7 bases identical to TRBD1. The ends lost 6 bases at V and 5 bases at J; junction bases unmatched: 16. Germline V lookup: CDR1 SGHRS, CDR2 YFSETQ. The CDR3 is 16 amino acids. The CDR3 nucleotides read TGCGCCAGCACCCTGGGTGTTAGGGGGCTAGGGACTGAAGCTTTCTTT. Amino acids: CASTLGVRGLGTEAFF.

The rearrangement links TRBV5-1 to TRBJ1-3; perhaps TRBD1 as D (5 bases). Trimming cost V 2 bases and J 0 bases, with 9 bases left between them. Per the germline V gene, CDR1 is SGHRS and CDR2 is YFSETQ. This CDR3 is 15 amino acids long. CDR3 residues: CASSFDSYSGNTIYF. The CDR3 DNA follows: TGCGCCAGCAGCTTTGACAGCTACTCTGGAAACACCATATATTTT.

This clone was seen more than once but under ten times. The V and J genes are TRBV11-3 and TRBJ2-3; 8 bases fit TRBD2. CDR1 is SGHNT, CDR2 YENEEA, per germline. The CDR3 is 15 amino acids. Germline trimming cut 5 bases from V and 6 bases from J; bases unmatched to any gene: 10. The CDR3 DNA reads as TGTGCCAGCAGCGCACTCTTAGCGGGGAGGGATACGCAGTATTTT. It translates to CASSALLAGRDTQYF.

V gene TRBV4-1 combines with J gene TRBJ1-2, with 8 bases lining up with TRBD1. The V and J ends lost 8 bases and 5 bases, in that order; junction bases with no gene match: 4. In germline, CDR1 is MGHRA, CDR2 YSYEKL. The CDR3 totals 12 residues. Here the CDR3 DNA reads TGCGCCAGCCTAGGGACAGGATATGGCTACACCTTC. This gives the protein CASLGTGYGYTF.

This CDR3 is CAWTIYTGGETQYF. In DNA, the CDR3 is TGTGCCTGGACCATATACACAGGGGGGGAGACCCAGTACTTC. The rearrangement links TRBV30 to TRBJ2-5, with 8 positions matching TRBD1. This CDR3 spans 14 amino acids. Germline CDR1 is GTSNPN and CDR2 is SVGIG (reference sequence). After removal of 4 bases from V and 5 bases from J, the junction contained 9 bases not matched to a gene.

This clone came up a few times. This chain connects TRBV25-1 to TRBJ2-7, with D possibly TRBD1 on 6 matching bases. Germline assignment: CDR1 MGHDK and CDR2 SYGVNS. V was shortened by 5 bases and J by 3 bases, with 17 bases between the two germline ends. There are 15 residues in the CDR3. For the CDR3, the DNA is TGTGCCAGCAGTTCTTCCTCGGGACATTACTACGAGCAGTACTTC. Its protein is CASSSSSGHYYEQYF.

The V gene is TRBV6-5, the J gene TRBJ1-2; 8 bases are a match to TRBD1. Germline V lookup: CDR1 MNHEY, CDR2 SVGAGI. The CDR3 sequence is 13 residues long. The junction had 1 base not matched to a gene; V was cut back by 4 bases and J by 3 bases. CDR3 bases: TGTGCCAGCAGTTGGGACAGGCACTATGGCTACACCTTC. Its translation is CASSWDRHYGYTF.

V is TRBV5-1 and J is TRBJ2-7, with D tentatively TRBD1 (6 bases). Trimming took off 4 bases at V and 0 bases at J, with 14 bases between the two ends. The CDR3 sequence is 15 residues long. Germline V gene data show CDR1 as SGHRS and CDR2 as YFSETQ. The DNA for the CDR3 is TGCGCCAGCAGCGAGACAGGCCTTAGCTCCTACGAGCAGTACTTC. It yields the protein CASSETGLSSYEQYF.

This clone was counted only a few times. The CDR3 loop reads CAITRQMNTEAFF. The CDR3, as DNA: TGTGCCATCACTAGGCAGATGAACACTGAAGCTTTCTTT. This sequence joins TRBV10-3 and TRBJ1-1, with no clear D. The CDR3 covers 13 residues. Between the trimmed V and J ends, which lost 7 bases and 0 bases, there was a span of 9 bases. Germline assignment: CDR1 ENHRY and CDR2 SYGVKD.

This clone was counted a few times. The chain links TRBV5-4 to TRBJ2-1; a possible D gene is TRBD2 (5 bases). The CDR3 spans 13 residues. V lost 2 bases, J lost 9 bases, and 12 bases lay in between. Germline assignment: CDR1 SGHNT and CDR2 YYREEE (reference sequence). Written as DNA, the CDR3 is TGTGCCAGCAGCTTTAGGGAGTCCCTTGAGCAGTTCTTC. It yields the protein CASSFRESLEQFF.

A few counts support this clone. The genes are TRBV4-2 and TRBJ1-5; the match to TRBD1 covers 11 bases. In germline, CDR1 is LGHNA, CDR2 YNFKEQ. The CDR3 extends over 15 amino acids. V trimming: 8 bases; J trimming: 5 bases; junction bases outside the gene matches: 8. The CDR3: CASGPRGQGDQPQHF. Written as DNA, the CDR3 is TGTGCCAGCGGGCCAAGGGGACAGGGGGATCAGCCCCAGCATTTT.

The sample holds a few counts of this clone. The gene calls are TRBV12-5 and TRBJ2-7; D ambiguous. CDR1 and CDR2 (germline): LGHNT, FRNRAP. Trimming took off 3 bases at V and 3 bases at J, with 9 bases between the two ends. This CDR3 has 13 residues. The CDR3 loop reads CASGFDWFYEQYF. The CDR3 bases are TGTGCTAGTGGTTTCGACTGGTTCTACGAGCAGTACTTC.

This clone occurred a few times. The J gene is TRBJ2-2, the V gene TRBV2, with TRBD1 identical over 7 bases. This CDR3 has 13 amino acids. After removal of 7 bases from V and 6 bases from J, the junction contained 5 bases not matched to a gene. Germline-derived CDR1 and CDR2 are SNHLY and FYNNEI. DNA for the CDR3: TGTGCCAGCACTCTGACAGGGCCCGGGGAGCTGTTTTTT. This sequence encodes CASTLTGPGELFF.